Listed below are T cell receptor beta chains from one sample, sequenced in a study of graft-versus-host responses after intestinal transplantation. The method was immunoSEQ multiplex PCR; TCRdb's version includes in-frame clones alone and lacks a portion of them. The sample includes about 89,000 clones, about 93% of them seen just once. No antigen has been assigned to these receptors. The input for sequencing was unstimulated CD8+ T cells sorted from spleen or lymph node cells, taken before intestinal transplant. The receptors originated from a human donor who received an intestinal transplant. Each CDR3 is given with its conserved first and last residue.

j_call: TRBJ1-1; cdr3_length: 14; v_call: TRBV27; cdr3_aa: CASSSWTGGTEAFF
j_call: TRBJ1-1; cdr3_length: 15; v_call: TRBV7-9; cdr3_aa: CASSLAQGVDTEAFF
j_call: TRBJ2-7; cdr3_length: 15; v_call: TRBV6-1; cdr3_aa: CASSEAEGAAYEQYF
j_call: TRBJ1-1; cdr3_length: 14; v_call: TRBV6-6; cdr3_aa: CASSYLQGFAEAFF
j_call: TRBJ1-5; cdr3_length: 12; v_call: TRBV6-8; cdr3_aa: CASRDRYQPQHF
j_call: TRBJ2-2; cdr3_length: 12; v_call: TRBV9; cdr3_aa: CASSPGTGELFF
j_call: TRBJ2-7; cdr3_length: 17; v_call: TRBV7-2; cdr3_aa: CASSLASGGGANYEQYF
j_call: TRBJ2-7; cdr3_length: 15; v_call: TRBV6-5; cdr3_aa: CASSYDAGGLEEQYF
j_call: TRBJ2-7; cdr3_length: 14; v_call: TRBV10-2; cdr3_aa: CASSESWGPYEQYF
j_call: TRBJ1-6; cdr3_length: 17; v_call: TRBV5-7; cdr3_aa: CASSHNGGGSYNSPLHF
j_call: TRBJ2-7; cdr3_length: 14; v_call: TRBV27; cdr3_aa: CASSSSFGTSEQYF
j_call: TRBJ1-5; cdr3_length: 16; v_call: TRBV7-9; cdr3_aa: CASSPPRGHSNQPQHF
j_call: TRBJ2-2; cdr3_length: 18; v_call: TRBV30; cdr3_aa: CAWLRHGWQGMNTGELFF
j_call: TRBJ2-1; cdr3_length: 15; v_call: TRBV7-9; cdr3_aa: CASSMGVSSYNEQFF
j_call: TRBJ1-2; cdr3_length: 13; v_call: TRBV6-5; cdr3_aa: CASSYLKGATATF
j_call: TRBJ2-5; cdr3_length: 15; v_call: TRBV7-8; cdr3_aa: CASSEATGWEETQYF
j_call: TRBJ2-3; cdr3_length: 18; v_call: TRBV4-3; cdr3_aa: CASSQGPGGGSATDTQYF
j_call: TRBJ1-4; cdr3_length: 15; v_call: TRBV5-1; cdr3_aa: CASSSPDGQGEKLFF
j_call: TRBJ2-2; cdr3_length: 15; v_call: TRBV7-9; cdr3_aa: CASSLTRVGTGELFF
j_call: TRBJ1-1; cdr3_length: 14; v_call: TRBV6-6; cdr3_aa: CASSTQGAGTEAFF
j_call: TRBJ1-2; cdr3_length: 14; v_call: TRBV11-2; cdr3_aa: CASSLTGMGYGYTF
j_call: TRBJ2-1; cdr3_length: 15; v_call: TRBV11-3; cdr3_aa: CASSLDRGYNNEQFF
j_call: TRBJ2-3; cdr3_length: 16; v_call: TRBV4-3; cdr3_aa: CASSPQGGGGTDTQYF
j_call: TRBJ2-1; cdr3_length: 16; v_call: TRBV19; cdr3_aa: CASNLQGQQFNNEQFF
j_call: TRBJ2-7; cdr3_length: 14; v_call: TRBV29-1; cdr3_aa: CSVVSSGSSYEQYF
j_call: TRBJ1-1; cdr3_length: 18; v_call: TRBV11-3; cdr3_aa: CASSPDRGRSKMNTEAFF
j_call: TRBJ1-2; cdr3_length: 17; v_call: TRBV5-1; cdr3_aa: CASGTTGTGGSLFSLTF